One TCR beta chain is described in this entry. Germline CDR1 SNHLY, CDR2 FYNNEI. V dropped 6 bases and J dropped 6; count of bases not matched to a gene: 7. The CDR3 contains 13 residues. This entry is derived from a study of blood T cell repertoires in COVID-19. Across the whole study: Acute and convalescent COVID-19 samples came from the United States, Italy and Spain. From T cells, B-cell-depleted T cells, or PBMCs came the material, which was cDNA or gDNA.

In the study's own analysis: How many nucleated cells were present was estimated from reference gene primer amplification. Repertoires were generated with immunoSEQ multiplex PCR, while TCRdb's copy carries only in-frame clones and drops some. D and trimming were read from the DNA, whereas the V and J calls and clone size are those reported in that table. The sample includes around 100,000 clones, 84% of them seen just once. The sample was peripheral blood. The origin of this receptor is a human donor in a cohort sampled during active or convalescent COVID-19. The chain uses TRBV2 and TRBJ1-1; 7 nucleotides agree with TRBD1. Here the CDR3 reads CASSARQGAEAFF. The DNA for the CDR3 is TGTGCCAGCAGCGCCAGACAGGGTGCTGAAGCTTTCTTT.